One TCR beta chain is described in this entry. Its matching antigen is unknown. Whole blood was used without fractionation, so all unsorted peripheral T cells were included. Alpha and beta constant-region primers primed reverse transcription of about 0.5 ug RNA. Each of the alpha and beta chains got its own library through chain-specific third strand synthesis with indices. TCRdb re-called the 5' RACE reads through MiXCR, storing one row per CDR3 protein. The data show under 25,000 distinct CDR3 sequences, over 7% seen once. This specimen comes from a study of HIV-infected patients and healthy controls. Study-level results: Eight alpha and eight beta V genes differed significantly in mean usage between HIV-infected patients and controls.

This clonotype originated in an adult in good health. Input material: blood.

Written as DNA, the CDR3 is TGTGCCAGCAGCTTGTCCCAGGGTTCGGGGAATGAGCAGTTCTTC. It translates to CASSLSQGSGNEQFF. The genes are TRBV5-4 and TRBJ2-1; D is possibly TRBD1 or TRBD2 (5 bases each). CDR1 is SGHNT and CDR2 is YYREEE in the germline V gene (reference sequence). V lost 1 base and J 7 bases, leaving 15 bases between the germline ends. This CDR3 has 15 residues. The whole variable domain, remainder taken from reference TRBV5-4 and TRBJ2-1, is ETGVTQSPTHLIKTRGQQVTLRCSSQSGHNTVSWYQQALGQGPQFIFQYYREEENGRGNFPPRFSGLQFPNYSSELNVNALELDDSALYLCASSLSQGSGNEQFFGPGTRLTVL.